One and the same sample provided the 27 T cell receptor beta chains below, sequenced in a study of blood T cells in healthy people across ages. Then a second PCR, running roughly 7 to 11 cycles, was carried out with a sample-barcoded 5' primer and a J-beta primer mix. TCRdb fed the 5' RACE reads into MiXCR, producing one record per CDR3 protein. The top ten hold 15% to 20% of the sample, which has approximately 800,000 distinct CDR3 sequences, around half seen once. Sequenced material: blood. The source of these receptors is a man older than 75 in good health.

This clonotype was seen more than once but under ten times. The CDR3 nucleotides read TGTGCCAGCAGTTACTTGTCAGCCGACTCCTACGAGCAGTACTTC. It is translated as CASSYLSADSYEQYF. The J gene is TRBJ2-7, the V gene TRBV28, with D unresolved. This CDR3 region has 15 residues. CDR1 is MDHEN, CDR2 SYDVKM, per germline. Between the trimmed V and J ends, which lost 4 bases and 0 bases, there was a span of 13 bases.

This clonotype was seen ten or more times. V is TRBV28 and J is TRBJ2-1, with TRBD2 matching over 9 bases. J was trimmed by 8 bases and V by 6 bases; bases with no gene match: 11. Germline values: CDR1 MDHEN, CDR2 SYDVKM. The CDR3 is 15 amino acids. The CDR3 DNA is TGTGCCAGCAGACATTTAGCGGGAGTCATCGATGAGCAGTTCTTC. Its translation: CASRHLAGVIDEQFF.

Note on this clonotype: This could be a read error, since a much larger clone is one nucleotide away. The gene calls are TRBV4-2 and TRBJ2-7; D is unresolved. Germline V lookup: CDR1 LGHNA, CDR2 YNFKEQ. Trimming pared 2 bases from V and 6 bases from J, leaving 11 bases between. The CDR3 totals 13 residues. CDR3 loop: CASSQPPSCEQYF. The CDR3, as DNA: TGTGCCAGCAGCCAACCCCCGAGCTGCGAGCAGTACTTC.

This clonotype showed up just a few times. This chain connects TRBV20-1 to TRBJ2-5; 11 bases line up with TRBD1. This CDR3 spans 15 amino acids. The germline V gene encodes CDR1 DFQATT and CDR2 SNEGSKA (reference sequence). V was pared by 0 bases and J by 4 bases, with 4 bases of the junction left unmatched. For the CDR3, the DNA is TGCAGTGCTAGAGATGTGGACAGGGGGCGAGAGACCCAGTACTTC. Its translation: CSARDVDRGRETQYF.

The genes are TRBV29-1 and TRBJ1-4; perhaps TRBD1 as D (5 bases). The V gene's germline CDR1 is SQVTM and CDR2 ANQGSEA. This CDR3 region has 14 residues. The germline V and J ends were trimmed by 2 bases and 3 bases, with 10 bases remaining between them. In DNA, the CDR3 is TGCAGCGTTGAACCGGGGCTGGCTAATGAAAAACTGTTTTTT. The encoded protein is CSVEPGLANEKLFF.

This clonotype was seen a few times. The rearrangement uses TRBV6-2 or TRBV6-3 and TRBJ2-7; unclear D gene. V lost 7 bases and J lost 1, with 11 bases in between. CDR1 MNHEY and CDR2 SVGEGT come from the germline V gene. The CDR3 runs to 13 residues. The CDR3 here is CASNLAASYEQYF. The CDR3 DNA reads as TGTGCCAGCAATCTGGCTGCATCCTACGAGCAGTACTTC.

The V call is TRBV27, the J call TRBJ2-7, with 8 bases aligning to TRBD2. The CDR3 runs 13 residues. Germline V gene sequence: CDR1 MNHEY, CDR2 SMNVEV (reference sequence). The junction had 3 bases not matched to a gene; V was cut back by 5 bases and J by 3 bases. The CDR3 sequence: CASSPGGDYEQYF. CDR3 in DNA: TGTGCCAGCAGTCCGGGAGGGGACTACGAGCAGTACTTC.

In DNA form, the CDR3 reads TGTGCCAGCAGCCAGACCCTTAGCGGGAGCTCCTACAATGAGCAGTACTTC. It is translated as CASSQTLSGSSYNEQYF. This chain joins TRBV7-9 and TRBJ2-1; 9 bases agree with TRBD2. The J call may not be correct, given that the DNA end is closer to TRBJ2-7. The germline gives CDR1 SEHNR, CDR2 FQNEAQ (reference sequence). The CDR3 spans 17 residues.

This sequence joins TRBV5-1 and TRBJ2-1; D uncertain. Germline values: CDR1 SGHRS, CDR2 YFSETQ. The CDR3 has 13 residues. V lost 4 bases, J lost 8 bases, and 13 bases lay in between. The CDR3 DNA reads TGCGCCAGCAGCCCTAACCCCCGAGATGAGCAGTTCTTC. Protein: CASSPNPRDEQFF.

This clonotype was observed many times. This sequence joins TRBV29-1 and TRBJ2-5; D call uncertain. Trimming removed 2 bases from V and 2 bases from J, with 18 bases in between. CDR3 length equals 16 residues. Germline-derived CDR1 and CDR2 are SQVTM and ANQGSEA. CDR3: CSVENGQIWGQETQYF. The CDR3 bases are TGCAGCGTTGAAAACGGGCAGATCTGGGGACAAGAGACCCAGTACTTC.

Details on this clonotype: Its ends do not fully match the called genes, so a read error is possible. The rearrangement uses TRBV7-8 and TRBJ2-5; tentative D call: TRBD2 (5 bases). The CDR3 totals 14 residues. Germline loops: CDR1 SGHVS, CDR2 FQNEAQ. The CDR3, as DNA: TGTGCCAACAGCTTAACCGGGGAACAAGAGACCCAGTACTTC. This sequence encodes CANSLTGEQETQYF.

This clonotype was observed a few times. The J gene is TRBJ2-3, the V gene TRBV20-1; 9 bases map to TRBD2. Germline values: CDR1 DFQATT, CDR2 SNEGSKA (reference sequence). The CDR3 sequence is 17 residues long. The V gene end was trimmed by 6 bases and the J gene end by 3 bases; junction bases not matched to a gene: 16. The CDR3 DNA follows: TGCAGTGCGGTTCTGCGGGAGGGCCTCCGAGAAACAGATACGCAGTATTTT. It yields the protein CSAVLREGLRETDTQYF.

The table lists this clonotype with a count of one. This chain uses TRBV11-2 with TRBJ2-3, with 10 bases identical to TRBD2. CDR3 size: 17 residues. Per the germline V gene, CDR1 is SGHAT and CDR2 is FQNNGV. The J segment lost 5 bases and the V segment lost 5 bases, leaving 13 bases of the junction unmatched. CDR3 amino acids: CASSPGTSVRAVDTQYF. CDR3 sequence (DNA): TGTGCCAGCAGCCCGGGGACTAGCGTGAGGGCCGTAGATACGCAGTATTTT.

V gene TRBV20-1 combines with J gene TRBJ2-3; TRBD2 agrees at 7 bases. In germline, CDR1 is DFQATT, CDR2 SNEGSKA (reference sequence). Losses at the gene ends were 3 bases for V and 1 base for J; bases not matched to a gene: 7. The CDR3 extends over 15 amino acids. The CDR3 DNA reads TGCAGTGCTAGCGTCCCGGGAGGAGGCACAGATACGCAGTATTTT. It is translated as CSASVPGGGTDTQYF.

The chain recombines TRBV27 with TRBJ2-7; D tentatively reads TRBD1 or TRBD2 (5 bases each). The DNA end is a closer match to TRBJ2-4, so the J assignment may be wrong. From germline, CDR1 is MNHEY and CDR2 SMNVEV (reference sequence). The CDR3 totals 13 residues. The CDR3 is CASSPGTLNIQYF. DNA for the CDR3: TGTGCCAGCAGCCCAGGGACCCTAAACATTCAGTACTTC.

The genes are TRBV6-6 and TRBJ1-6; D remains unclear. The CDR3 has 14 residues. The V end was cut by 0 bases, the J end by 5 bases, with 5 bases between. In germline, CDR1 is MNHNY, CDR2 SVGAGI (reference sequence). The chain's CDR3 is CASSYSWNNSPLHF. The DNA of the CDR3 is TGTGCCAGCAGTTACTCCTGGAATAATTCACCCCTCCACTTT.

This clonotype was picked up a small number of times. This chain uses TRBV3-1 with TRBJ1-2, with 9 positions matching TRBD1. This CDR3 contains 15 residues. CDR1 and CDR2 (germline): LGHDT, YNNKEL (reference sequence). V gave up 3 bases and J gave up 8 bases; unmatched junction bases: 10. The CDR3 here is CASSHPRDRVGGYTF. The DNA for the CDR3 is TGTGCCAGCAGCCACCCCCGGGACAGGGTGGGAGGCTACACCTTC.

CDR3 nucleotides: TGTGCCAGCAGTTTAACAGGGGAGGACACCGGGGAGCTGTTTTTT. Protein product: CASSLTGEDTGELFF. V usage is TRBV12-3 or TRBV12-4 and J usage is TRBJ2-2, with TRBD1 as a possible D gene (7 bases). V dropped 2 bases and J dropped 3 bases, with 10 bases sitting between them. The CDR3 is 15 amino acids.

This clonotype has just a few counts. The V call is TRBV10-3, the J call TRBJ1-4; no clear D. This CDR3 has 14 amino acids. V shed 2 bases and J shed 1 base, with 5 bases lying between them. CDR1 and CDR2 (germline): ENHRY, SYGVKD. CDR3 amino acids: CAISEGRTNEKLFF. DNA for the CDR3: TGTGCCATCAGTGAGGGCAGAACTAATGAAAAACTGTTTTTT.

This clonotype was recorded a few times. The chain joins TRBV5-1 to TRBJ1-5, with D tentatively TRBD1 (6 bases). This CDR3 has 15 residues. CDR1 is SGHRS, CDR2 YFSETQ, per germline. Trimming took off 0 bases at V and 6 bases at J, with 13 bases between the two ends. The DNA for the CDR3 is TGCGCCAGCAGCTTGGTACCAGGGGACGGTCAGCCCCAGCATTTT. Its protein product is CASSLVPGDGQPQHF. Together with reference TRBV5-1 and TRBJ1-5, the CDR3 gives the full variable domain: KAGVTQTPRYLIKTRGQQVTLSCSPISGHRSVSWYQQTPGQGLQFLFEYFSETQRNKGNFPGRFSGRQFSNSRSEMNVSTLELGDSALYLCASSLVPGDGQPQHFGDGTRLSIL.

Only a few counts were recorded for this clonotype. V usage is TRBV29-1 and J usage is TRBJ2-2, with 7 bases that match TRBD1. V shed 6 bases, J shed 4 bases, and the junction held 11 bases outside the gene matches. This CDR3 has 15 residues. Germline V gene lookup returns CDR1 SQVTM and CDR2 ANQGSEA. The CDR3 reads CSVTPGQRSTGELFF. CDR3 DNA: TGCAGCGTCACTCCGGGACAGAGGAGCACCGGGGAGCTGTTTTTT.

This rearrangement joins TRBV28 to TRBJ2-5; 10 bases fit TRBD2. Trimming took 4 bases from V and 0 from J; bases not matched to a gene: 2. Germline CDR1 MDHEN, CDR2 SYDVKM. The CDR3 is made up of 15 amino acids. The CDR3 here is CASSSLAGDQETQYF. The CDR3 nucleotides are TGTGCCAGCAGTTCCCTAGCGGGAGACCAAGAGACCCAGTACTTC.

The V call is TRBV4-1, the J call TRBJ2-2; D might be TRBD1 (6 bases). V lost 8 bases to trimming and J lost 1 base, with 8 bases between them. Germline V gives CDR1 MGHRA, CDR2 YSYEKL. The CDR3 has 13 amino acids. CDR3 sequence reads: CASQTGNTGELFF. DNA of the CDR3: TGCGCCAGCCAGACAGGGAACACCGGGGAGCTGTTTTTT.

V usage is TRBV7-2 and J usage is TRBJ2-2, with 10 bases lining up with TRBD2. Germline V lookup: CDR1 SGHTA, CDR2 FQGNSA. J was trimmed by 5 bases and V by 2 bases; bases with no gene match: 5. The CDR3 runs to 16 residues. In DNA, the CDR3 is TGTGCCAGCAGCTTATTTCCTAGCGGGAGAACCGGGGAGCTGTTTTTT. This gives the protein CASSLFPSGRTGELFF.

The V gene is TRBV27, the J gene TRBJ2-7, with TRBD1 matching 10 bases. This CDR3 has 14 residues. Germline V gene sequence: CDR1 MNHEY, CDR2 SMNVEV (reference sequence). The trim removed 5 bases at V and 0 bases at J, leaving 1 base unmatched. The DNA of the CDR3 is TGTGCCAGCAGTGGACAGGGGGTCTCCTACGAGCAGTACTTC. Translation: CASSGQGVSYEQYF.

The CDR3: CSVELAGVGDTQYF. CDR3 nucleotides: TGCAGCGTTGAACTAGCGGGAGTCGGGGATACGCAGTATTTT. V is TRBV29-1 and J is TRBJ2-3, with TRBD2 matching 10 bases. V gave up 2 bases and J gave up 6 bases; unmatched junction bases: 5. The CDR3 consists of 14 residues. Per the germline V gene, CDR1 is SQVTM and CDR2 is ANQGSEA.

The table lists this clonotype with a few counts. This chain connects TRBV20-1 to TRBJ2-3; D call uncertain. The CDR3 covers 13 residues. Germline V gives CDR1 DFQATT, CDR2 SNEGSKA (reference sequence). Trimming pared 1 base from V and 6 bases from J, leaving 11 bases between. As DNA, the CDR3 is TGCAGTGCTAGAGCCGGGCGGTGGGATACGCAGTATTTT. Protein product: CSARAGRWDTQYF.